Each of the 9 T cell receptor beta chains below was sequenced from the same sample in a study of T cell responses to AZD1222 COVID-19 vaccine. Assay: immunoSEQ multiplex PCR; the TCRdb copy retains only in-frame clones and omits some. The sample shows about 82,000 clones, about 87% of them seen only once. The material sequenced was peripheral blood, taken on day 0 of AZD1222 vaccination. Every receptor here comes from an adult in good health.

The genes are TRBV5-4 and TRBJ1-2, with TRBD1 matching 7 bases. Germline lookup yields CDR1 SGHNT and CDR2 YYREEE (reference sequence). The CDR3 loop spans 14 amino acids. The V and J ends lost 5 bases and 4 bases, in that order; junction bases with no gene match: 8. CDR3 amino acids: CASRPRQGSYGYTF. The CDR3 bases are TGTGCCAGCAGACCGAGACAGGGCTCCTATGGCTACACCTTC.

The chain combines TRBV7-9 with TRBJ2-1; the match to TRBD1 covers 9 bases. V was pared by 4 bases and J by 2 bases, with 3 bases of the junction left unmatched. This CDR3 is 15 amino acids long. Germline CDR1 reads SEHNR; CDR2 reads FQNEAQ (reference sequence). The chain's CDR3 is CASSSNRGPYNEQFF. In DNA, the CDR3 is TGTGCCAGCAGCTCAAACAGGGGGCCCTACAATGAGCAGTTCTTC.

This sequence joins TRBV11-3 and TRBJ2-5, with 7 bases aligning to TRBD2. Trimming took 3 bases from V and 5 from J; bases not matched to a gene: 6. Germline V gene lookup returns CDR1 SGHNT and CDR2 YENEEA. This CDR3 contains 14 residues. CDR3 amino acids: CASSFAGEGETQYF. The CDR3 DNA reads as TGTGCCAGCAGCTTTGCGGGGGAAGGGGAGACCCAGTACTTC.

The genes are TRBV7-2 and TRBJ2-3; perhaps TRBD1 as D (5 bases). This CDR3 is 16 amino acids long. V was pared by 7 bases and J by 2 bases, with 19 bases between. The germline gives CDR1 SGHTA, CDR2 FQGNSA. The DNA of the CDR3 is TGTGCCAGCACTCCCCTACATATAGGGGCCACAGATACGCAGTATTTT. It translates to CASTPLHIGATDTQYF.

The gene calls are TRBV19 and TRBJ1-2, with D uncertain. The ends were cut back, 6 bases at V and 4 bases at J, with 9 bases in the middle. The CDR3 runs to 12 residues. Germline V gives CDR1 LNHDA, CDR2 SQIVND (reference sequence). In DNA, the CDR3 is TGTGCCAGTAGCGAGAACAGCTATGGCTACACCTTC. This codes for CASSENSYGYTF.

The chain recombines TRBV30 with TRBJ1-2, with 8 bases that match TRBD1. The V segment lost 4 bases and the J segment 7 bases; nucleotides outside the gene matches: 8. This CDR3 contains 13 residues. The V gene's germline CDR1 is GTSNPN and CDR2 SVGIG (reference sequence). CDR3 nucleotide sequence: TGTGCCTGGACCAAACAGGGGGTCGGTGGCTACACCTTC. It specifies CAWTKQGVGGYTF. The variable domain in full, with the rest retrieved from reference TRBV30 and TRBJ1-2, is SQTIHQWPATLVQPVGSPLSLECTVEGTSNPNLYWYRQAAGRGLQLLFYSVGIGQISSEVPQNLSASRPQDRQFILSSKKLLLSDSGFYLCAWTKQGVGGYTFGSGTRLTVV.

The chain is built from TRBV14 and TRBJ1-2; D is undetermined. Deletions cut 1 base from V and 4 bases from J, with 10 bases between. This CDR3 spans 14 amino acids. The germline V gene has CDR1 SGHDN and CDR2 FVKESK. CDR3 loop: CASSQALGSYGYTF. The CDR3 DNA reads TGTGCCAGCAGCCAAGCTCTTGGCTCCTATGGCTACACCTTC. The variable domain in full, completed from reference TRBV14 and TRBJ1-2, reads EAGVTQFPSHSVIEKGQTVTLRCDPISGHDNLYWYRRVMGKEIKFLLHFVKESKQDESGMPNNRFLAERTGGTYSTLKVQPAELEDSGVYFCASSQALGSYGYTFGSGTRLTVV.

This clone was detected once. CDR3 residues: CAWSKSKTGDGNTIYF. CDR3 nucleotides: TGTGCCTGGAGTAAATCGAAGACAGGGGACGGAAACACCATATATTTT. The genes are TRBV30 and TRBJ1-3; 8 nucleotides match TRBD1. This CDR3 has 16 amino acids. The J segment lost 4 bases and the V segment lost 2 bases, leaving 10 bases of the junction unmatched. Germline-derived CDR1 and CDR2 are GTSNPN and SVGIG (reference sequence).

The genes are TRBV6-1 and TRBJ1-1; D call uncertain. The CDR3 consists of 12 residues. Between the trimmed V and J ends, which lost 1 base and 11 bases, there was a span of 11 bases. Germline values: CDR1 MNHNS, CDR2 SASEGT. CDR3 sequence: CASSEGVVQAFF. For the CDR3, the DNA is TGTGCCAGCAGTGAAGGGGTAGTTCAGGCTTTCTTT.